Sequencing of this TCR beta chain was carried out in a study of blood T cell repertoires in COVID-19. Study as a whole: From the United States, Italy and Spain came samples of acute and convalescent COVID-19.

V lost 8 bases to trimming and J lost 5 bases, with 15 bases between them. Germline V gene sequence: CDR1 SGHTA, CDR2 FQGTGA. This CDR3 region has 13 residues. Original handling: Reference gene primer amplification in the assay estimated nucleated cell counts. Using immunoSEQ multiplex PCR, the repertoire was profiled, and TCRdb retains in-frame clones only, with some absent. Clone size and V and J calls were adopted from that table, with D and trimming inferred from the DNA. The sample lists 130,000 or so clones, approximately 90% occurring once. The chain is built from TRBV7-3 and TRBJ2-5, with D possibly being TRBD2 (6 bases). Sequencing was performed on peripheral blood. The TCR sequence derives from a man aged 60 to 69 with COVID-19, enrolled during active disease. The CDR3 sequence: CASAQGLSETQYF. The CDR3 DNA follows: TGTGCCAGCGCCCAGGGACTCTCGGAGACCCAGTACTTC. Variable domain in full (rest from reference TRBV7-3 and TRBJ2-5): GAGVSQTPSNKVTEKGKYVELRCDPISGHTALYWYRQSLGQGPEFLIYFQGTGAADDSGLPNDRFFAVRPEGSVSTLKIQRTERGDSAVYLCASAQGLSETQYFGPGTRLLVL.